These T cell receptor beta chains were read from a single sample in a study of T cell responses to AZD1222 COVID-19 vaccine. The protocol was immunoSEQ multiplex PCR, while the TCRdb copy is restricted to in-frame clones and leaves out a portion. Of about 260,000 clones listed, approximately 93% are singletons. Sample: peripheral blood, taken on day 0 of AZD1222 vaccination. The receptors shown here come from an adult in good health. Both conserved end residues are part of each CDR3. Where a row states a size, it is once, few, many or the class of an expanded clone; other rows omit it.

abundance | j_gene | v_gene | len | CDR3aa
. | TRBJ1-1 | TRBV11-2 | 19 | CASSLGQPGQGSVVTEAFF
. | TRBJ1-6 | TRBV6-5 | 15 | CASRPRGSYNSPLHF
. | TRBJ2-7 | TRBV11-2 | 15 | CASSLTRDSPYEQYF
. | TRBJ2-1 | TRBV7-9 | 16 | CASSLAEGREYHEQFF
once | TRBJ1-1 | TRBV10-1 | 14 | CASSDSPSNTEAFF
. | TRBJ2-6 | TRBV18 | 14 | CASSQVSGANVLTF
. | TRBJ2-7 | TRBV2 | 15 | CASRLGQGGYYEQYF
. | TRBJ2-7 | TRBV2 | 14 | CASNLAGGRYEQYF
. | TRBJ1-6 | TRBV2 | 16 | CASRIWGGPRDSPLHF
. | TRBJ1-4 | TRBV20-1 | 11 | CSTRRGEKLFF
. | TRBJ2-6 | TRBV7-3 | 14 | CASSSQGSTNVLTF